Shown below are 12 T cell receptor beta chains from a single sample sequenced in a study of T cell repertoires in cytomegalovirus infection (dated by TCRdb to the late 2010s). The sequencing machine was an Illumina HiSeq 1500. TCRdb reanalyzed the raw reads on its own, using fastp at Q25 for trimming and MiXCR for clone calling, and kept in-frame beta chains. Records with the same CDR3 protein are collapsed into one entry carrying the most frequent genes and DNA. Present in this sample are roughly 120,000 distinct CDR3 sequences, around 32% of which were seen just once. The leading ten clones occupy roughly 53% of the sample. This specimen's treatment or condition label, per the study, means: in vitro stimulation with specific CMV peptide epitopes to enrich CMV-specific T cells. These TCRs are of unknown antigen specificity. The specimen was CD8+ T cells from cultured PBMCs, collected from culture after CMV antigen stimulation. Receptor source: a human donor in good health (CMV status not recorded). Some clones in this sample may be carry-over from other donors' samples.

This chain links TRBV6-6 with TRBJ2-7; maybe TRBD2 (6 bases). Trimming left V 4 bases short and J 0 bases short, with 13 bases between. CDR3 length: 15 amino acids. Germline V gives CDR1 MNHNY, CDR2 SVGAGI (reference sequence). CDR3 nucleotides: TGTGCCAGCAGTTTCGAGGAGGGCCTCTCCTACGAGCAGTACTTC. Protein: CASSFEEGLSYEQYF.

This clonotype was seen repeatedly, ten times or more. This rearrangement joins TRBV4-3 to TRBJ1-1; D perhaps matches TRBD1 (6 bases). The germline V and J ends were trimmed by 2 bases and 11 bases, with 18 bases remaining between them. The CDR3 spans 14 residues. Germline V gene lookup returns CDR1 LGHNA and CDR2 YSLEER. The CDR3 spells CASSQQPGHSRAFF. DNA for the CDR3: TGCGCCAGCAGCCAACAACCGGGACACTCCCGGGCTTTCTTT.

This clonotype occurred once. CDR3 region: CASKGIWTDTEAFF. The DNA of the CDR3 is TGTGCCAGCAAAGGTATCTGGACCGACACTGAAGCTTTCTTT. This chain links TRBV6-6 with TRBJ1-1; D not resolved. This CDR3 contains 14 residues. Germline assignment: CDR1 MNHNY and CDR2 SVGAGI (reference sequence). Trimming stripped 7 bases from V and 3 bases from J, with 15 bases between.

This clonotype has just a few counts. The CDR3 sequence is CASSGRQAPTYEQYF. The CDR3 DNA reads as TGTGCCAGCAGCGGCAGACAGGCCCCAACCTACGAGCAGTACTTC. The gene calls are TRBV7-9 and TRBJ2-7; possibly TRBD1 for D (6 bases). V lost 5 bases, J lost 2 bases, and 16 bases lay in between. The germline V gene encodes CDR1 SEHNR and CDR2 FQNEAQ (reference sequence). The CDR3 is 15 residues long.

In this sample, this clonotype turned up once. The chain uses TRBV10-3 and TRBJ1-5; D unresolved. Germline CDR1 and CDR2: ENHRY and SYGVKD. V was clipped by 3 bases and J by 3 bases, with 15 bases between them. The CDR3 sequence is 16 residues long. CDR3 region: CAISERANLNNQPQHF. The CDR3 DNA reads as TGTGCCATCAGTGAACGGGCTAACTTAAACAATCAGCCCCAGCATTTT.

This clonotype was counted a few times. The chain recombines TRBV4-3 with TRBJ1-2; D gene unclear. Germline V gene lookup returns CDR1 LGHNA and CDR2 YSLEER. V lost 0 bases and J 3 bases, leaving 11 bases between the germline ends. The CDR3 consists of 15 residues. The CDR3 coding sequence is TGCGCCAGCAGCCAAGATGTAGACACTCACTATGGCTACACCTTC. It encodes CASSQDVDTHYGYTF.

Ten or more counts support this clonotype. The V gene is TRBV24-1, the J gene TRBJ2-5, with D unresolved. V dropped 6 bases and J dropped 1 base, with 8 bases sitting between them. The CDR3 has 13 amino acids. Germline CDR1 KGHDR, CDR2 SFDVKD. The CDR3 region is CATSISPQETQYF. The CDR3 DNA sequence: TGTGCCACCAGTATATCCCCCCAAGAGACCCAGTACTTC.

This clonotype was seen a handful of times. V gene TRBV4-2 combines with J gene TRBJ2-3; D might be TRBD1 (6 bases). CDR1 and CDR2 from the germline V gene are LGHNA and YNFKEQ. This CDR3 has 15 residues. Trimming took off 1 base at V and 4 bases at J, with 12 bases between the two ends. The CDR3 DNA reads TGTGCCAGCAGCCAAGGGGACACCCCGGCAGATACGCAGTATTTT. This codes for CASSQGDTPADTQYF.

This clonotype appeared a few times. The gene calls are TRBV5-1 and TRBJ2-7; D remains unclear. The V end lost 3 bases, the J end lost 1 base, and 11 bases lay between the germline ends. CDR1 SGHRS and CDR2 YFSETQ come from the germline V gene. The CDR3 totals 14 residues. The CDR3 nucleotides read TGCGCCAGCAGCTCGGAGACGGATTCCTACGAGCAGTACTTC. Its translation: CASSSETDSYEQYF.

The chain recombines TRBV7-2 with TRBJ1-2; D gene unclear. CDR3 length: 16 amino acids. Trimming stripped 2 bases from V and 0 bases from J, with 13 bases between. The germline V gene encodes CDR1 SGHTA and CDR2 FQGNSA. CDR3 protein: CASSLWVLISNYGYTF. CDR3 coding DNA: TGTGCCAGCAGCTTATGGGTTTTAATTTCTAACTATGGCTACACCTTC. Drawing the rest from reference TRBV7-2 and TRBJ1-2, the complete variable domain is GAGVSQSPSNKVTEKGKDVELRCDPISGHTALYWYRQSLGQGLEFLIYFQGNSAPDKSGLPSDRFSAERTGGSVSTLTIQRTQQEDSAVYLCASSLWVLISNYGYTFGSGTRLTVV.

The chain joins TRBV12-3 or TRBV12-4 to TRBJ2-3, with TRBD1 identical over 9 bases. This CDR3 is 16 amino acids long. The V and J ends lost 5 bases and 4 bases, in that order; junction bases with no gene match: 10. DNA for the CDR3: TGTGCCAGCAGTAACAGGGACAGGGCTTTCGCAGATACGCAGTATTTT. This encodes CASSNRDRAFADTQYF.

The chain joins TRBV6-2 or TRBV6-3 to TRBJ2-2, with D unclear. The CDR3 consists of 12 residues. V lost 0 bases, J lost 7 bases, and 3 bases lay in between. CDR1 is MNHEY, CDR2 SVGEGT, per germline. The CDR3 reads CASSYSGGELFF. In nucleotides, the CDR3 is TGTGCCAGCAGTTACTCGGGCGGGGAGCTGTTTTTT.